This paragraph covers one TCR beta chain sequence. These data come from a study of patients and donors after allogeneic stem cell transplantation. The CDR3 length is 15 residues. Germline V CDR1 and CDR2: DFQATT, SNEGSKA (reference sequence). V lost 6 bases to trimming and J lost 2 bases; unmatched junction nucleotides: 11. TCRdb reprocessed the RT-PCR reads via MiXCR and lists one record per CDR3 protein. The table records about 110,000 distinct CDR3 sequences, roughly 37% of them present only once. The sequence derives from a human donor who was either an allogeneic HSCT recipient or a stem cell or donor lymphocyte infusion donor (not recorded which). It is not recorded whose cells these are; they may come from a transplant donor. Sequenced sample: blood, either unsorted or a sorted T cell fraction (not recorded which). V gene TRBV20-1 combines with J gene TRBJ2-7, with 9 bases that match TRBD2. The CDR3 nucleotides read TGCAGTGCCCAGAGGAGGGGACTAGCCCCCTACGAGCAGTACTTC. This encodes CSAQRRGLAPYEQYF.